One sample yielded the 22 T cell receptor beta chains listed below, sequenced in a study of shared clonotypes between healthy human individuals. Only in-frame clones appear in the TCRdb table, and some are missing; sequencing was by immunoSEQ multiplex PCR. There are some 580,000 clones in the sample; almost 97% occur only once, and 0.057% lies in the top ten. Sequencing was done on a sample of naive CD4+ T cells sorted from blood. Indicated subset: CD45RA+ positively selected. The receptors were gathered from a young woman in good health.

The gene calls are TRBV27 and TRBJ2-1; D uncertain. The CDR3 totals 15 residues. Trimming cost V 5 bases and J 0 bases, with 11 bases left between them. Germline V gives CDR1 MNHEY, CDR2 SMNVEV (reference sequence). The CDR3 here is CASSPWTVSYNEQFF. CDR3 DNA sequence: TGTGCCAGCAGTCCCTGGACGGTCTCCTACAATGAGCAGTTCTTC.

CDR3 DNA: TGTGCCAGCAGTTTTAGCGGAAGGGGATCCTACGAGCAGTACTTC. Translating gives CASSFSGRGSYEQYF. V usage is TRBV28 and J usage is TRBJ2-5; a possible D gene is TRBD2 (6 bases). The tail of the sequence fits TRBJ2-7 better, so the J call may be wrong. The CDR3 runs 15 residues. The germline gives CDR1 MDHEN, CDR2 SYDVKM.

J is TRBJ1-5 and V is TRBV28; 8 bases are a match to TRBD1. The CDR3 is 15 residues long. With 5 bases clipped from V and 4 bases from J, the junction kept 7 bases outside the gene matches. Per the germline V gene, CDR1 is MDHEN and CDR2 is SYDVKM. This CDR3 reads CASSLLDRVNQPQHF. CDR3 nucleotides: TGTGCCAGCAGTCTACTGGACAGGGTTAATCAGCCCCAGCATTTT.

On this clone: Distinct nucleotide sequences in the sample also encode this CDR3. The chain has TRBV7-9 and TRBJ1-1; 8 nucleotides agree with TRBD1. CDR1 and CDR2 (germline): SEHNR, FQNEAQ (reference sequence). The CDR3 length is 13 residues. Trimming at V came to 4 bases and at J to 5 bases, leaving 3 bases not matched to a gene. The CDR3 region is CASSSDRGTEAFF. Here the CDR3 DNA reads TGTGCCAGCAGCTCTGACAGGGGAACTGAAGCTTTCTTT. Looking up the rest from reference TRBV7-9 and TRBJ1-1 gives the full variable domain: DTGVSQNPRHKITKRGQNVTFRCDPISEHNRLYWYRQTLGQGPEFLTYFQNEAQLEKSRLLSDRFSAERPKGSFSTLEIQRTEQGDSAMYLCASSSDRGTEAFFGQGTRLTVV.

V gene TRBV7-2 combines with J gene TRBJ2-3; D gene ambiguous. The CDR3 spans 12 residues. The germline CDR1 and CDR2 sequences are SGHTA and FQGNSA. V lost 4 bases and J lost 3, with 5 bases in between. CDR3 sequence (DNA): TGTGCCAGCAGCTCGGGTACAGATACGCAGTATTTT. Its translation: CASSSGTDTQYF.

This clone was found once. The J gene is TRBJ2-5, the V gene TRBV7-2; D unclear. Trimming shortened V by 10 bases and J by 2 bases, and 14 bases separated the two germline ends. This CDR3 comprises 13 residues. Germline loops: CDR1 SGHTA, CDR2 FQGNSA. CDR3 sequence: CATGPRIQETQYF. The DNA for the CDR3 is TGTGCCACCGGTCCTAGGATTCAAGAGACCCAGTACTTC.

This rearrangement joins TRBV5-6 to TRBJ2-7; 9 bases fit TRBD1. V gave up 5 bases and J gave up 5 bases; unmatched junction bases: 5. Germline V gene sequence: CDR1 SGHDT, CDR2 YYEEEE. CDR3 length: 13 residues. The DNA of the CDR3 is TGTGCCAGCAGGATGACAGGGGGGGACGAGCAGTACTTC. Translated: CASRMTGGDEQYF.

This clone showed up just once. This rearrangement joins TRBV5-1 to TRBJ1-3; 7 bases match TRBD1. This CDR3 is built from 16 residues. From germline, CDR1 is SGHRS and CDR2 YFSETQ. V was pared by 0 bases and J by 2 bases, with 5 bases of the junction left unmatched. Here the CDR3 reads CASSLVGQRPGNTIYF. The CDR3 coding sequence is TGCGCCAGCAGCTTGGTGGGACAGCGCCCTGGAAACACCATATATTTT. Based on the CDR3 plus reference TRBV5-1 and TRBJ1-3, the full variable domain is KAGVTQTPRYLIKTRGQQVTLSCSPISGHRSVSWYQQTPGQGLQFLFEYFSETQRNKGNFPGRFSGRQFSNSRSEMNVSTLELGDSALYLCASSLVGQRPGNTIYFGEGSWLTVV.

The CDR3 spells CASSLPLAGATSDSYEQYF. Written as DNA, the CDR3 is TGCGCCAGCAGCCTACCATTAGCGGGAGCCACGTCGGACTCGTACGAGCAGTACTTC. The V and J genes are TRBV5-1 and TRBJ2-7, with 9 bases that match TRBD2. The germline gives CDR1 SGHRS, CDR2 YFSETQ. The CDR3 is made up of 19 amino acids. V gave up 4 bases and J gave up 4 bases; unmatched junction bases: 21.

This chain links TRBV7-9 with TRBJ2-2; D is possibly TRBD1 (6 bases). The CDR3 sequence is 13 residues long. Germline V gene sequence: CDR1 SEHNR, CDR2 FQNEAQ (reference sequence). The V gene lost 5 bases and the J gene lost 5 bases, with 9 bases spanning the gap. Here the CDR3 reads CASSDRTTGELFF. CDR3 nucleotides: TGTGCCAGCAGCGACAGGACAACCGGGGAGCTGTTTTTT.

This rearrangement joins TRBV7-2 to TRBJ2-1; the D is unclear. Germline V lookup: CDR1 SGHTA, CDR2 FQGNSA. The CDR3 has 16 residues. V was shortened by 3 bases and J by 0 bases, with 12 bases between the two germline ends. CDR3 residues: CASSFGSGGSYNEQFF. Here the CDR3 DNA reads TGTGCCAGCAGCTTTGGCTCAGGCGGCTCCTACAATGAGCAGTTCTTC. Using reference TRBV7-2 and TRBJ2-1 for the parts outside the CDR3, the full variable domain is GAGVSQSPSNKVTEKGKDVELRCDPISGHTALYWYRQSLGQGLEFLIYFQGNSAPDKSGLPSDRFSAERTGGSVSTLTIQRTQQEDSAVYLCASSFGSGGSYNEQFFGPGTRLTVL.

This sequence joins TRBV7-8 and TRBJ2-5; D unresolved. The CDR3 runs to 12 residues. V was shortened by 1 base and J by 4 bases, with 4 bases between the two germline ends. Germline CDR1 reads SGHVS; CDR2 reads FQNEAQ. CDR3 residues: CASSLGIETQYF. In DNA, the CDR3 is TGTGCCAGCAGCTTAGGTATAGAGACCCAGTACTTC. The complete variable domain, with remaining parts taken from reference TRBV7-8 and TRBJ2-5, reads GAGVSQSPRYKVAKRGQDVALRCDPISGHVSLFWYQQALGQGPEFLTYFQNEAQLDKSGLPSDRFFAERPEGSVSTLKIQRTQQEDSAVYLCASSLGIETQYFGPGTRLLVL.

V and J are TRBV6-6 and TRBJ1-2; a weak D match, TRBD1 (5 bases). The CDR3 contains 14 residues. The ends were cut back, 5 bases at V and 3 bases at J, with 13 bases in the middle. Germline V CDR1 and CDR2: MNHNY, SVGAGI (reference sequence). CDR3 loop: CASSNDRAYYGYTF. The CDR3 DNA sequence: TGTGCCAGCAGTAACGACAGAGCCTACTATGGCTACACCTTC.

This clone was detected only once. This chain links TRBV23-1 with TRBJ1-4; D remains unclear. TRBV23-1 is designated an ORF whose function remains uncertain. The CDR3 consists of 15 residues. V was trimmed by 1 base and J by 8 bases, leaving 14 bases between them. Here the CDR3 reads CASSQLGGTGEKLFF. CDR3 nucleotides: TGCGCCAGCAGTCAATTAGGAGGTACGGGAGAAAAACTGTTTTTT.

The rearrangement links TRBV5-4 to TRBJ1-4, with a weak D call TRBD1 (5 bases). Between the trimmed V and J ends, which lost 0 bases and 5 bases, there was a span of 8 bases. The length of the CDR3 is 14 residues. CDR1 is SGHNT, CDR2 YYREEE, per germline (reference sequence). The CDR3 DNA reads as TGTGCCAGCAGCTTGGGACAGCCAAATGAAAAACTGTTTTTT. Its protein product is CASSLGQPNEKLFF.

The chain carries TRBV5-1 and TRBJ2-1; 9 bases are shared with TRBD1. The germline gives CDR1 SGHRS, CDR2 YFSETQ. Trimming took 4 bases from V and 8 from J; bases not matched to a gene: 10. The CDR3 is 15 amino acids. The CDR3 loop reads CASSTGTGWSHEQFF. As DNA, the CDR3 is TGCGCCAGCAGCACCGGGACAGGGTGGTCGCATGAGCAGTTCTTC.

The genes are TRBV2 and TRBJ1-6; a possible D gene is TRBD1 (5 bases). The V end lost 3 bases, the J end lost 10 bases, and 13 bases lay between the germline ends. From germline, CDR1 is SNHLY and CDR2 FYNNEI. The CDR3 is made up of 14 amino acids. The CDR3 region has the DNA TGTGCCAGCAGTGAGACAGCCTGGGGGTCACCCCTCCACTTT. It translates to CASSETAWGSPLHF.

As regards this clone: This same CDR3 is encoded by further DNA sequences in the sample. V and J are TRBV6-6 and TRBJ1-5; 7 nucleotides match TRBD1. V gave up 5 bases and J gave up 2 bases; unmatched junction bases: 3. The CDR3 is made up of 14 amino acids. Germline values: CDR1 MNHNY, CDR2 SVGAGI (reference sequence). The CDR3 bases are TGTGCCAGCAGTCTCGGACAGGGCAATCAGCCCCAGCATTTT. This sequence encodes CASSLGQGNQPQHF.

The chain joins TRBV5-4 to TRBJ2-3; D gene ambiguous. This CDR3 is 15 amino acids long. In germline, CDR1 is SGHNT, CDR2 YYREEE (reference sequence). V was clipped by 0 bases and J by 2 bases, with 10 bases between them. The CDR3: CASSLGITATDTQYF. CDR3 nucleotides: TGTGCCAGCAGCTTGGGCATAACGGCCACAGATACGCAGTATTTT.

The chain links TRBV11-2 to TRBJ2-5; D is uncertain. This CDR3 spans 15 amino acids. Trimming took off 1 base at V and 5 bases at J, with 14 bases between the two ends. CDR1 and CDR2 (germline): SGHAT, FQNNGV. The CDR3 reads CASSLVDGVGETQYF. The CDR3 DNA follows: TGTGCCAGCAGCTTAGTCGATGGTGTAGGGGAGACCCAGTACTTC.

The rearrangement links TRBV10-1 to TRBJ2-2; tentatively, D is TRBD1 or TRBD2 (5 bases each). Trimming shortened V by 6 bases and J by 0 bases, and 8 bases separated the two germline ends. The germline gives CDR1 WNHNN, CDR2 SYGVQD (reference sequence). This CDR3 region has 14 residues. The CDR3 sequence is CASRGPTNTGELFF. The CDR3 region has the DNA TGCGCCAGCAGGGGACCTACGAACACCGGGGAGCTGTTTTTT.

The chain couples TRBV28 to TRBJ2-7, with a tentative D call TRBD2 (6 bases). There are 13 residues in the CDR3. The germline V gene has CDR1 MDHEN and CDR2 SYDVKM. Trimming stripped 10 bases from V and 0 bases from J, with 13 bases between. This CDR3 reads CATLLASSYEQYF. The CDR3 nucleotides read TGTGCCACCCTCCTAGCGAGCTCCTACGAGCAGTACTTC.